This T cell receptor beta chain was captured in a study of T-cell reconstitution after alpha-beta-depleted transplantation in children. About this clonotype: Its antigen is not identified.

Trimming pared 2 bases from V and 0 bases from J, leaving 14 bases between. This CDR3 has 16 residues. Germline loops: CDR1 LNHNV, CDR2 YYDKDF (reference sequence). Unique molecular identifiers were incorporated into the prepared TCRbeta library. TCRdb re-called the PCR reads with MiXCR, one entry per CDR3 protein. The sample shows around 670,000 distinct CDR3 sequences, about 12% of them seen only once. Study results and caveats: The main origin of T-cell counts and diversity one year after transplant was newly produced T cells. Expanded graft clones, several hundred of them, were reportedly the source of alpha-beta T cells about two months after transplant.

The sequences come from PBMCs, collected before TCRalphabeta/CD19-depleted stem cell transplant. The chain carries TRBV15 and TRBJ2-7, with D tentatively TRBD2 (6 bases). This TCR came from a girl aged 2-10 years with congenital amegakaryocytic thrombocytopenia, due to receive a stem cell transplant. The CDR3 DNA reads TGTGCCACCAGCAGACGCCGGGACTTTTCCTCCTACGAGCAGTACTTC. Protein sequence: CATSRRRDFSSYEQYF.